The 30 T cell receptor beta chains in this list originate from one sample, sequenced in a study of T-cell memory formation after mild COVID-19. TCRdb itself ran the 5' RACE reads through MiXCR, one entry per CDR3 protein. The sample records roughly 110,000 distinct CDR3 sequences, 13% to 15% being singletons. The specimen sequenced was PBMCs or a T cell subset sorted from them (not recorded which). All receptors come from a man aged 18 to 30 who had mild COVID-19 (a few samples of this study predate the infection). Cell type and time point are not known.

This chain links TRBV27 with TRBJ1-2; D perhaps matches TRBD1 (5 bases). Germline CDR1 reads MNHEY; CDR2 reads SMNVEV (reference sequence). V dropped 4 bases and J dropped 1 base, with 10 bases sitting between them. CDR3 length: 14 amino acids. The CDR3 DNA sequence: TGTGCCAGCAGTTCGACAGCCGATAACTATGGCTACACCTTC. It encodes CASSSTADNYGYTF.

The chain employs TRBV7-2 and TRBJ2-5, with D tentatively TRBD2 (6 bases). Germline CDR1 and CDR2: SGHTA and FQGNSA. The CDR3 extends over 16 amino acids. Trimming stripped 2 bases from V and 5 bases from J, with 18 bases between. CDR3 in amino acids: CASSLPVGGAEETQYF. CDR3 nucleotides: TGTGCCAGCAGCTTACCCGTTGGAGGGGCGGAGGAGACCCAGTACTTC.

The rearrangement uses TRBV4-1 and TRBJ1-1; D remains ambiguous. CDR1 and CDR2 from the germline V gene are MGHRA and YSYEKL. The length of the CDR3 is 16 residues. The ends were cut back, 4 bases at V and 6 bases at J, with 21 bases in the middle. The CDR3 DNA sequence: TGCGCCAGCAGCCGCGGTTTACGTGACCTTAAATCTGAAGCTTTCTTT. Amino acid sequence: CASSRGLRDLKSEAFF.

The table lists this clonotype with a few counts. One junction end disagrees with the germline gene, perhaps due to a read error. This chain connects TRBV5-4 to TRBJ1-1; possibly TRBD1 for D (6 bases). The CDR3 has 13 residues. Germline lookup yields CDR1 SGHNT and CDR2 YYREEE (reference sequence). In DNA form, the CDR3 reads TGTGCCAGCAGACCCGGGACAAGCACTGAAGTTTTCTTT. It yields the protein CASRPGTSTEVFF.

The rearrangement joins TRBV14 to TRBJ2-3, with no clear D. This CDR3 is built from 15 residues. Trimming removed 4 bases from V and 2 bases from J, with 13 bases in between. Germline lookup yields CDR1 SGHDN and CDR2 FVKESK. CDR3 sequence reads: CASSPRMLVTDTQYF. The CDR3 DNA reads TGTGCCAGCAGCCCACGGATGCTCGTCACAGATACGCAGTATTTT. The full variable domain, with the rest looked up from reference TRBV14 and TRBJ2-3, is EAGVTQFPSHSVIEKGQTVTLRCDPISGHDNLYWYRRVMGKEIKFLLHFVKESKQDESGMPNNRFLAERTGGTYSTLKVQPAELEDSGVYFCASSPRMLVTDTQYFGPGTRLTVL.

This clonotype occurred a few times. The chain carries TRBV7-9 and TRBJ1-6, with D maybe TRBD1 (5 bases). CDR1 is SEHNR and CDR2 is FQNEAQ in the germline V gene (reference sequence). Between the trimmed V and J ends, which lost 1 base and 5 bases, there was a span of 12 bases. The CDR3 is 16 amino acids. DNA of the CDR3: TGTGCCAGCAGCTTAGTGGTGGGCAGGGATAATTCACCCCTCCACTTT. It encodes CASSLVVGRDNSPLHF.

This chain joins TRBV7-2 and TRBJ2-1, with D possibly being TRBD1 or TRBD2 (6 bases each). V was shortened by 1 base and J by 6 bases, with 13 bases between the two germline ends. In germline, CDR1 is SGHTA, CDR2 FQGNSA. This CDR3 spans 15 amino acids. The CDR3 bases are TGTGCCAGCAGCTTAGGGGGGGCAAGGGTCAATGAGCAGTTCTTC. It yields the protein CASSLGGARVNEQFF. The variable domain in full, with the rest retrieved from reference TRBV7-2 and TRBJ2-1, is GAGVSQSPSNKVTEKGKDVELRCDPISGHTALYWYRQSLGQGLEFLIYFQGNSAPDKSGLPSDRFSAERTGGSVSTLTIQRTQQEDSAVYLCASSLGGARVNEQFFGPGTRLTVL.

This sequence joins TRBV7-9 and TRBJ2-2; 11 bases line up with TRBD2. The J segment lost 6 bases and the V segment lost 7 bases, leaving 7 bases of the junction unmatched. The CDR3 loop spans 15 amino acids. CDR1 and CDR2 (germline): SEHNR, FQNEAQ (reference sequence). The CDR3 DNA reads as TGTGCCAGCACTCCAGGACTAGCGGGCCCCGGGGAGCTGTTTTTT. This gives the protein CASTPGLAGPGELFF.

V gene TRBV19 combines with J gene TRBJ1-2, with D possibly TRBD1 on 6 matching bases. With 7 bases removed from V and 1 base from J, the gap between germline ends came to 16 bases. This CDR3 contains 15 residues. From germline, CDR1 is LNHDA and CDR2 SQIVND (reference sequence). CDR3 region: CASTMPQDSNYGYTF. CDR3 DNA sequence: TGTGCCAGTACCATGCCGCAGGACAGTAACTATGGCTACACCTTC.

V is TRBV4-2 and J is TRBJ2-2, with TRBD2 as a possible D gene (5 bases). The germline V gene encodes CDR1 LGHNA and CDR2 YNFKEQ. V was shortened by 4 bases and J by 7 bases, with 13 bases between the two germline ends. The CDR3 extends over 14 amino acids. The CDR3 DNA reads as TGTGCCAGCAGCCCAAAACTAGTAGGCGGGGAGCTGTTTTTT. It yields the protein CASSPKLVGGELFF.

The sample holds a few counts of this clonotype. The genes are TRBV6-6 and TRBJ1-5; TRBD1 is a possible D gene (5 bases). The germline V gene has CDR1 MNHNY and CDR2 SVGAGI (reference sequence). The length of the CDR3 is 12 residues. The germline V and J ends were trimmed by 6 bases and 7 bases, with 10 bases remaining between them. The CDR3 DNA reads TGTGCCAGCAGCCCAGGGTACCAGCCCCAGCATTTT. Its protein product is CASSPGYQPQHF.

This clonotype was counted only a few times. The rearrangement links TRBV27 to TRBJ2-6, with D uncertain. There are 14 residues in the CDR3. Germline CDR1 MNHEY, CDR2 SMNVEV (reference sequence). With 3 bases removed from V and 1 base from J, the gap between germline ends came to 4 bases. For the CDR3, the DNA is TGTGCCAGCAGTTTGAGGTCTGGGGCCAACGTCCTGACTTTC. This gives the protein CASSLRSGANVLTF.

This rearrangement joins TRBV7-2 to TRBJ2-5; D is perhaps TRBD2 (7 bases). The CDR3 has 15 amino acids. Deletions cut 5 bases from V and 5 bases from J, with 18 bases between. Germline assignment: CDR1 SGHTA and CDR2 FQGNSA. The CDR3, as DNA: TGTGCCAGCAGCCACCTTCGGGGGGCGGAGGAGACCCAGTACTTC. Translating it yields CASSHLRGAEETQYF. The full variable domain, rest sourced from reference TRBV7-2 and TRBJ2-5, is GAGVSQSPSNKVTEKGKDVELRCDPISGHTALYWYRQSLGQGLEFLIYFQGNSAPDKSGLPSDRFSAERTGGSVSTLTIQRTQQEDSAVYLCASSHLRGAEETQYFGPGTRLLVL.

In its sample, this clonotype was seen a few times. The chain is built from TRBV4-1 and TRBJ1-1, with D unclear. Trimming cost V 1 base and J 1 base, with 7 bases left between them. Germline CDR1 is MGHRA and CDR2 is YSYEKL. The CDR3 is 14 residues long. CDR3 protein: CASSQAEGNTEAFF. The CDR3 nucleotides read TGCGCCAGCAGCCAAGCAGAGGGGAACACTGAAGCTTTCTTT.

This clonotype was counted between two and nine times. V gene TRBV3-1 combines with J gene TRBJ2-7; 7 bases are a match to TRBD2. This CDR3 is 15 amino acids long. Germline V gene lookup returns CDR1 LGHDT and CDR2 YNNKEL (reference sequence). Germline trimming cut 1 base from V and 1 base from J; bases unmatched to any gene: 4. The DNA of the CDR3 is TGTGCCAGCAGCCAAGCCCCCGGGGGGTCCTACGAGCAGTACTTC. Translating it yields CASSQAPGGSYEQYF.

This clonotype was found a few times. The CDR3 loop reads CASSQQGPSYEQYF. In nucleotides, the CDR3 is TGCGCCAGCAGCCAACAGGGGCCCTCCTACGAGCAGTACTTC. The chain links TRBV4-1 to TRBJ2-7; D is possibly TRBD1 (6 bases). The germline V and J ends were trimmed by 2 bases and 0 bases, with 8 bases remaining between them. Germline assignment: CDR1 MGHRA and CDR2 YSYEKL. This CDR3 spans 14 amino acids.

The sample holds a few counts of this clonotype. The chain carries TRBV5-4 and TRBJ1-5; the match to TRBD1 covers 12 bases. CDR3 length: 16 residues. V lost 4 bases and J lost 3; bases outside the gene matches: 5. CDR1 is SGHNT, CDR2 YYREEE, per germline (reference sequence). CDR3 coding DNA: TGTGCCAGCAGCCCGGGACAGGGGGCTAACAATCAGCCCCAGCATTTT. Amino acid sequence: CASSPGQGANNQPQHF.

The table lists this clonotype with a few counts. The rearrangement uses TRBV5-1 and TRBJ2-1; possible D gene TRBD2, 6 bases. CDR3 size: 13 residues. Between the trimmed V and J ends, which lost 5 bases and 4 bases, there was a span of 10 bases. CDR1 and CDR2 (germline): SGHRS, YFSETQ. CDR3 bases: TGCGCCAGCAGTGGCGGGGTATACAATGAGCAGTTCTTC. Translated, it gives CASSGGVYNEQFF.

There are many counts of this clonotype. V is TRBV5-1 and J is TRBJ2-1; either TRBD1 or TRBD2 may supply D (6 bases each). Trimming took 2 bases from V and 9 from J, leaving 15 bases between them. This CDR3 has 14 amino acids. Looked up from germline, CDR1 is SGHRS and CDR2 is YFSETQ. The CDR3 protein is CASSFRGSGAEQFF. The CDR3 DNA follows: TGCGCCAGCAGCTTCCGGGGATCGGGGGCTGAGCAGTTCTTC.

This clonotype was seen a few times. The rearrangement links TRBV6-2 or TRBV6-3 to TRBJ2-2, with D unresolved. The CDR3 has 12 amino acids. The V gene lost 6 bases and the J gene lost 3 bases, with 5 bases spanning the gap. The germline V gene has CDR1 MNHEY and CDR2 SVGEGT. As DNA, the CDR3 is TGTGCCAGCAGGTCGGACACCGGGGAGCTGTTTTTT. It yields the protein CASRSDTGELFF.

The chain links TRBV20-1 to TRBJ2-7, with D possibly matching TRBD1 (6 bases). V lost 0 bases and J 7 bases, leaving 16 bases between the germline ends. This CDR3 is 14 amino acids long. Looked up from germline, CDR1 is DFQATT and CDR2 is SNEGSKA (reference sequence). This CDR3 is CSARDQRDKVEQYF. The CDR3, as DNA: TGCAGTGCTAGAGACCAAAGGGACAAAGTGGAGCAGTACTTC.

This clonotype has only one observation. The CDR3 nucleotides read TGTGCCAGCAGCTTAGAGACAGCTCTTATGAACACTGAAGCTTTCTTT. Protein: CASSLETALMNTEAFF. The chain links TRBV7-2 to TRBJ1-1, with D perhaps matching TRBD1 (5 bases). Trimming removed 1 base at V and 0 bases at J, with 12 bases between. CDR1 is SGHTA, CDR2 FQGNSA, per germline. CDR3 length: 16 residues.

The chain's CDR3 is CASSRGFYEQYV. The CDR3 DNA reads as TGTGCCAGCAGCCGGGGATTTTACGAGCAGTACGTC. V usage is TRBV5-6 and J usage is TRBJ2-7, with D tentatively TRBD2 (5 bases). V lost 4 bases, J lost 4 bases, and 9 bases lay in between. The CDR3 spans 12 residues. Germline-derived CDR1 and CDR2 are SGHDT and YYEEEE.

This sequence joins TRBV24-1 and TRBJ2-3, with a possible D match to TRBD2 (6 bases). CDR3 size: 16 residues. CDR1 and CDR2 from the germline V gene are KGHDR and SFDVKD. V was shortened by 1 base and J by 2 bases, with 12 bases between the two germline ends. The CDR3 sequence: CATSDFQAGPTDTQYF. The CDR3 DNA follows: TGTGCCACCAGTGATTTTCAGGCGGGGCCCACAGATACGCAGTATTTT.

The chain carries TRBV9 and TRBJ1-1, with D tentatively TRBD1 (6 bases). CDR1 is SGDLS, CDR2 YYNGEE, per germline. The CDR3 is made up of 13 amino acids. The germline V and J ends were trimmed by 3 bases and 3 bases, with 9 bases remaining between them. The CDR3 DNA reads TGTGCCAGCAGCGAACAGGGCGACACTGAAGCTTTCTTT. It encodes CASSEQGDTEAFF.

This clonotype was seen only once. The chain employs TRBV5-5 and TRBJ2-4, with no clear D. The length of the CDR3 is 19 residues. CDR1 is SGHKS, CDR2 YYEKEE, per germline (reference sequence). V was trimmed by 1 base and J by 0 bases, leaving 20 bases between them. DNA for the CDR3: TGTGCCAGCAGCTTGTTTGGAACTCAGGTCCGATTAGCCAAAAACATTCAGTACTTC. This encodes CASSLFGTQVRLAKNIQYF.

This clonotype was seen at least ten times. The CDR3 nucleotides read TGCGCCAGCAGCCAAGGGACAGGGGTCCAAGAGACCCAGTACTTC. Protein sequence: CASSQGTGVQETQYF. This chain joins TRBV4-3 and TRBJ2-5; the match to TRBD1 covers 9 bases. The CDR3 is 15 residues long. The trim removed 1 base at V and 1 base at J, leaving 1 base unmatched. CDR1 and CDR2 (germline): LGHNA, YSLEER.

This clonotype occurred many times. The chain is built from TRBV7-2 and TRBJ1-5; D ambiguous. This CDR3 region has 13 residues. V shed 5 bases and J shed 5 bases, with 10 bases lying between them. Germline CDR1 reads SGHTA; CDR2 reads FQGNSA. The CDR3 DNA is TGTGCCAGCAGCACCCGGGATTATCAGCCCCAGCATTTT. This gives the protein CASSTRDYQPQHF.

This clonotype was seen a few times. This rearrangement joins TRBV9 to TRBJ2-3; no clear D. Trimming removed 3 bases from V and 2 bases from J, with 7 bases in between. There are 13 residues in the CDR3. Germline V gene data show CDR1 as SGDLS and CDR2 as YYNGEE. CDR3 DNA sequence: TGTGCCAGCAGCGCTCGCTACACAGATACGCAGTATTTT. Translating it yields CASSARYTDTQYF. Full variable domain (remainder filled in from reference TRBV9 and TRBJ2-3): DSGVTQTPKHLITATGQRVTLRCSPRSGDLSVYWYQQSLDQGLQFLIQYYNGEERAKGNILERFSAQQFPDLHSELNLSSLELGDSALYFCASSARYTDTQYFGPGTRLTVL.

Only a few counts were recorded for this clonotype. This chain uses TRBV20-1 with TRBJ2-1; D is undetermined. Germline V gene data show CDR1 as DFQATT and CDR2 as SNEGSKA (reference sequence). V was trimmed by 3 bases and J by 5 bases, leaving 11 bases between them. The CDR3 contains 13 residues. In DNA form, the CDR3 reads TGCAGTGCTAGTCCTTTCCGAGACAATGAGCAGTTCTTC. As protein: CSASPFRDNEQFF.